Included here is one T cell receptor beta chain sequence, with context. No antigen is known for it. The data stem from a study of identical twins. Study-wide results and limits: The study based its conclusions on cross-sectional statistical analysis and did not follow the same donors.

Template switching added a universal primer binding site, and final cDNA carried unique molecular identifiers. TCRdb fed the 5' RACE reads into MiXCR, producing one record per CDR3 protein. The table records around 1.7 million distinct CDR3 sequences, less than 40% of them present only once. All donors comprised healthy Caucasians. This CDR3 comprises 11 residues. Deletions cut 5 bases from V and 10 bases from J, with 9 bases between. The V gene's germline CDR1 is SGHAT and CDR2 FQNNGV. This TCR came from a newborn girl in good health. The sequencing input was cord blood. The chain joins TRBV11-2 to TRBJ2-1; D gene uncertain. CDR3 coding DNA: TGTGCCAGCAGCAACAACGGGGAGCAGTTCTTC. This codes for CASSNNGEQFF.